Shown below are 28 T cell receptor beta chains from a single sample sequenced in a study of blood T cell repertoires in COVID-19. Measured with immunoSEQ multiplex PCR; TCRdb has only the in-frame clones, and not every one. The sample includes more than 300,000 clones, more than 70% of them seen just once. The sequenced sample consisted of peripheral blood. The receptors were gathered from a woman in her 70s with COVID-19, enrolled during active disease.

V is TRBV30 and J is TRBJ1-6; D not certain. This CDR3 is 12 amino acids long. V dropped 4 bases and J dropped 9 bases, with 10 bases sitting between them. Germline V CDR1 and CDR2: GTSNPN, SVGIG (reference sequence). The CDR3 bases are TGTGCCTGGAAGTCAGGAAGTTCACCCCTCCACTTT. Encoded protein: CAWKSGSSPLHF.

The table lists this clone with a few counts. The chain combines TRBV28 with TRBJ1-5; TRBD1 might be the D (5 bases). Germline-derived CDR1 and CDR2 are MDHEN and SYDVKM. The CDR3 is 16 residues long. V gave up 9 bases and J gave up 2 bases, with 20 bases separating them. The chain's CDR3 is CASNRRGNGGNQPQHF. DNA of the CDR3: TGTGCCAGTAACCGCCGGGGGAACGGGGGCAATCAGCCCCAGCATTTT.

The chain employs TRBV7-9 and TRBJ1-2; no clear D. The V gene's germline CDR1 is SEHNR and CDR2 FQNEAQ (reference sequence). Deletions cut 5 bases from V and 11 bases from J, with 27 bases between. The CDR3 has 16 amino acids. The CDR3 sequence: CASSLRWDIVLWRYTF. DNA for the CDR3: TGTGCCAGCAGCCTCCGCTGGGATATCGTCCTATGGAGGTACACCTTC.

This clone appeared a single time. The chain employs TRBV10-1 and TRBJ2-5; 11 bases align to TRBD2. The ends lost 0 bases at V and 4 bases at J; junction bases unmatched: 7. The CDR3 consists of 17 residues. The V gene's germline CDR1 is WNHNN and CDR2 SYGVQD (reference sequence). CDR3 sequence: CASSESGVAGGRETQYF. The CDR3 DNA is TGCGCCAGCAGTGAGTCCGGGGTAGCGGGGGGGAGAGAGACCCAGTACTTC.

The CDR3 nucleotides are TGTGCCAGCACTAGTGCGGGGAGGGGGACCCAGTACTTC. Protein: CASTSAGRGTQYF. V usage is TRBV28 and J usage is TRBJ2-5; 7 bases map to TRBD2. Germline V gene data show CDR1 as MDHEN and CDR2 as SYDVKM. The ends lost 7 bases at V and 7 bases at J; junction bases unmatched: 9. CDR3 size: 13 residues.

The chain is built from TRBV6-2 or TRBV6-3 and TRBJ2-7; 12 bases are a match to TRBD2. Germline values: CDR1 MNHEY, CDR2 SVGEGT. CDR3 size: 17 residues. With V trimmed by 3 bases and J by 0 bases, 6 bases remained unmatched. The CDR3 nucleotides read TGTGCCAGCAGTTATCGAACGACTAGCGGGGGCTCCTACGAGCAGTACTTC. It is translated as CASSYRTTSGGSYEQYF.

The chain recombines TRBV7-3 with TRBJ2-7, with 9 bases lining up with TRBD1. The V gene's germline CDR1 is SGHTA and CDR2 FQGTGA. This CDR3 spans 16 amino acids. The V and J ends lost 0 bases and 7 bases, in that order; junction bases with no gene match: 10. CDR3 region: CASSLTPGQGREEQYF. The CDR3 DNA sequence: TGTGCCAGCAGCTTAACTCCGGGACAGGGACGAGAGGAGCAGTACTTC.

The rearrangement uses TRBV9 and TRBJ2-2; D is perhaps TRBD1 (6 bases). CDR1 is SGDLS, CDR2 YYNGEE, per germline. Trimming left V 2 bases short and J 7 bases short, with 12 bases between. This CDR3 has 14 amino acids. In DNA, the CDR3 is TGTGCCAGCAGCGTGGGGGCGAAGGACGGGGAGCTGTTTTTT. Its translation: CASSVGAKDGELFF.

This sequence joins TRBV3-1 (or the pseudogene TRBV3-2) and TRBJ2-1; unclear D gene. CDR3 length equals 12 residues. Germline V CDR1 and CDR2: LGHDT, YNNKEL (reference sequence). Trimming cost V 0 bases and J 10 bases, with 7 bases left between them. CDR3 sequence reads: CASSQETCEQFF. The CDR3 nucleotides read TGTGCCAGCAGCCAAGAGACATGCGAGCAGTTCTTC.

V gene TRBV19 combines with J gene TRBJ1-5, with a possible D match to TRBD1 (6 bases). Germline CDR1 reads LNHDA; CDR2 reads SQIVND (reference sequence). Trimming took 7 bases from V and 0 from J, leaving 10 bases between them. The CDR3 consists of 14 residues. For the CDR3, the DNA is TGTGCCAGTACCGGACAGATTAGCAATCAGCCCCAGCATTTT. It codes for CASTGQISNQPQHF.

The V gene is TRBV6-5, the J gene TRBJ2-5; D is possibly TRBD1 (5 bases). There are 15 residues in the CDR3. Trimming shortened V by 2 bases and J by 7 bases, and 17 bases separated the two germline ends. The germline CDR1 and CDR2 sequences are MNHEY and SVGAGI. The CDR3 reads CASSYRQTSRGTQYF. CDR3 bases: TGTGCCAGCAGTTACAGACAGACCTCCCGAGGGACCCAGTACTTC.

The rearrangement links TRBV2 to TRBJ2-1; the D gene is possibly TRBD2 (6 bases). The CDR3 consists of 13 residues. CDR1 is SNHLY, CDR2 FYNNEI, per germline. V shed 6 bases and J shed 4 bases, with 10 bases lying between them. The DNA of the CDR3 is TGTGCCAGCAGGGGGGGTCGTTACAATGAGCAGTTCTTC. Protein product: CASRGGRYNEQFF.

In its sample, this clone was seen a few times. The chain links TRBV11-2 to TRBJ1-2; D might be TRBD1 (6 bases). CDR3 length equals 16 residues. Germline V gives CDR1 SGHAT, CDR2 FQNNGV. Trimming removed 5 bases at V and 0 bases at J, with 16 bases between. CDR3: CASSPMTGATNYGYTF. The CDR3 nucleotides read TGTGCCAGCAGCCCTATGACAGGAGCTACTAACTATGGCTACACCTTC.

V is TRBV7-2 and J is TRBJ2-2; D is unclear. Germline CDR1 SGHTA, CDR2 FQGNSA. The CDR3 totals 15 residues. Trimming took 5 bases from V and 2 from J, leaving 12 bases between them. The CDR3 region is CASSRLRQNTGELFF. The CDR3 bases are TGTGCCAGCAGCCGTTTAAGACAAAACACCGGGGAGCTGTTTTTT. Looking up the rest from reference TRBV7-2 and TRBJ2-2 gives the full variable domain: GAGVSQSPSNKVTEKGKDVELRCDPISGHTALYWYRQSLGQGLEFLIYFQGNSAPDKSGLPSDRFSAERTGGSVSTLTIQRTQQEDSAVYLCASSRLRQNTGELFFGEGSRLTVL.

The rearrangement links TRBV2 to TRBJ1-1; D remains ambiguous. The CDR3 contains 13 residues. The germline gives CDR1 SNHLY, CDR2 FYNNEI. The V end was cut by 4 bases, the J end by 1 base, with 7 bases between. The CDR3 spells CASSARWNTEAFF. CDR3 coding DNA: TGTGCCAGCAGTGCACGGTGGAACACTGAAGCTTTCTTT.

Regarding this clone: This same CDR3 is encoded by further DNA sequences in the sample. The chain uses TRBV5-1 and TRBJ1-1, with D unclear. The CDR3 has 13 amino acids. CDR1 SGHRS and CDR2 YFSETQ come from the germline V gene. V was clipped by 2 bases and J by 1 base, with 6 bases between them. CDR3 coding DNA: TGCGCCAGCAGCTTACGAGAGAACACTGAAGCTTTCTTT. Encoded protein: CASSLRENTEAFF.

In the case of this clone: Other DNA sequences in the sample encode the same CDR3. This chain uses TRBV5-8 with TRBJ2-7; 8 bases are shared with TRBD2. Trimming at V came to 1 base and at J to 2 bases, leaving 2 bases not matched to a gene. Germline V lookup: CDR1 SGHTS, CDR2 YDEGEE. The CDR3 is 14 amino acids. CDR3 loop: CASSLRGGPYEQYF. Here the CDR3 DNA reads TGTGCCAGCAGCTTGCGGGGGGGTCCCTACGAGCAGTACTTC.

This chain joins TRBV24-1 and TRBJ1-5; D call uncertain. Germline V gene sequence: CDR1 KGHDR, CDR2 SFDVKD. This CDR3 is built from 17 residues. V shed 1 base and J shed 0 bases, with 12 bases lying between them. The CDR3 region is CATSDFARRGSNQPQHF. CDR3 bases: TGTGCCACCAGTGATTTCGCGAGGCGCGGTAGCAATCAGCCCCAGCATTTT.

The rearrangement uses TRBV12-5 and TRBJ1-1, with a possible D match to TRBD1 (6 bases). Germline lookup yields CDR1 LGHNT and CDR2 FRNRAP. V shed 8 bases and J shed 1 base, with 23 bases lying between them. The CDR3 is made up of 17 amino acids. CDR3 loop: CASKVQGITKTNTEAFF. In DNA form, the CDR3 reads TGTGCTAGTAAAGTGCAGGGGATAACCAAGACGAACACTGAAGCTTTCTTT. Supplemented by reference TRBV12-5 and TRBJ1-1, the full variable domain reads DARVTQTPRHKVTEMGQEVTMRCQPILGHNTVFWYRQTMMQGLELLAYFRNRAPLDDSGMPKDRFSAEMPDATLATLKIQPSEPRDSAVYFCASKVQGITKTNTEAFFGQGTRLTVV.

The genes are TRBV23-1 and TRBJ2-5; 8 nucleotides agree with TRBD1. TRBV23-1 is given ORF status, its function remaining uncertain. The CDR3 contains 16 residues. Trimming removed 0 bases from V and 5 bases from J; junction bases left unmatched: 8. The CDR3 spells CASSQSSGRGRETQYF. The CDR3 DNA follows: TGCGCCAGCAGTCAATCTTCAGGCAGGGGGCGTGAGACCCAGTACTTC.

This clone was counted between two and nine times. This chain links TRBV6-2 or TRBV6-3 with TRBJ1-1; no firm D call. With 2 bases removed from V and 4 bases from J, the gap between germline ends came to 8 bases. Germline V gene data show CDR1 as MNHEY and CDR2 as SVGEGT. This CDR3 is 13 amino acids long. The DNA for the CDR3 is TGTGCCAGCAGTTACGATGGCCGCACTGAAGCTTTCTTT. It specifies CASSYDGRTEAFF.

The chain carries TRBV21-1 and TRBJ1-4; the D call TRBD1 from the table was never checked on the DNA. TRBV21-1 is shown as a pseudogene. The CDR3 loop spans 17 amino acids. Written as DNA, the CDR3 is TGTGCCAGCAGCAAAGGGTTCGGGACAGGTTTGTTAGAAAAACTGTTTTTT. This gives the protein CASSKGFGTGLLEKLFF.

V and J are TRBV24-1 and TRBJ1-2; the D gene is possibly TRBD1 (6 bases). Germline lookup yields CDR1 KGHDR and CDR2 SFDVKD. The CDR3 extends over 13 amino acids. V was clipped by 6 bases and J by 0 bases, with 7 bases between them. The CDR3 spells CATSWGPNYGYTF. CDR3 sequence (DNA): TGTGCCACCAGTTGGGGGCCTAACTATGGCTACACCTTC.

This chain joins TRBV28 and TRBJ1-5; 10 positions match TRBD1. Germline V gene data show CDR1 as MDHEN and CDR2 as SYDVKM. V gave up 1 base and J gave up 6 bases; unmatched junction bases: 9. This CDR3 is built from 17 residues. CDR3 sequence (DNA): TGTGCCAGCAGTTTATCGGGGACAGGGGTAGGAGGTCAGCCCCAGCATTTT. Translating gives CASSLSGTGVGGQPQHF.

The V call is TRBV19, the J call TRBJ2-1, with 15 nucleotides matching TRBD2. The J segment lost 3 bases and the V segment lost 0 bases, leaving 3 bases of the junction unmatched. Germline values: CDR1 LNHDA, CDR2 SQIVND (reference sequence). The length of the CDR3 is 18 residues. CDR3 sequence: CASSIDGTSGGRYNEQFF. CDR3 DNA: TGTGCCAGTAGTATAGATGGGACTAGCGGGGGGCGCTACAATGAGCAGTTCTTC.

The rearrangement uses TRBV29-1 and TRBJ1-1; D is possibly TRBD1 (6 bases). V dropped 4 bases and J dropped 1 base, with 10 bases sitting between them. The CDR3 spans 13 residues. Germline V gives CDR1 SQVTM, CDR2 ANQGSEA. CDR3 DNA: TGCAGCGTTGTCCGACAGGCGAACACTGAAGCTTTCTTT. Its protein is CSVVRQANTEAFF.

This chain uses TRBV27 with TRBJ1-4; 8 bases fit TRBD1. Losses at the gene ends were 3 bases for V and 8 bases for J; bases not matched to a gene: 8. This CDR3 is built from 15 residues. Germline-derived CDR1 and CDR2 are MNHEY and SMNVEV (reference sequence). Here the CDR3 reads CASSFSSRGREKLFF. CDR3 coding DNA: TGTGCCAGCAGTTTTTCGAGCAGGGGGCGGGAAAAACTGTTTTTT. Using reference TRBV27 and TRBJ1-4 for the parts outside the CDR3, the full variable domain is EAQVTQNPRYLITVTGKKLTVTCSQNMNHEYMSWYRQDPGLGLRQIYYSMNVEVTDKGDVPEGYKVSRKEKRNFPLILESPSPNQTSLYFCASSFSSRGREKLFFGSGTQLSVL.

This sequence joins TRBV27 and TRBJ2-3; TRBD2 agrees at 8 bases. This CDR3 is 17 amino acids long. Germline V gives CDR1 MNHEY, CDR2 SMNVEV (reference sequence). The junction had 8 bases not matched to a gene; V was cut back by 2 bases and J by 1 base. The CDR3 is CASSLSLSGGGTDTQYF. The DNA of the CDR3 is TGTGCCAGCAGTTTAAGTTTGAGCGGGGGAGGCACAGATACGCAGTATTTT.